Listed here are 11 T cell receptor beta chains from one sample, sequenced in a study of radiation and T cells in renal cell carcinoma (dated by TCRdb to about 2020). The receptor library was made with the immunoSEQ multiplex PCR assay. Here the immuneACCESS table is served through TCRdb, limited to in-frame sequences with V and J called. Missing clones are a known gap in these copies; in checked studies unresolved V genes cover under half, and the rest lacks a known reason. The sample records just under 150,000 clones, roughly 90% of which are singletons. The top ten clones comprise around 17% of the sample. Reading the label with the study, this specimen's time point is: blood 4 weeks post-SBRT, at nephrectomy. Explained via the paper, the treatment or condition label denotes: 15 Gy SBRT to primary tumor, nephrectomy 4 weeks later. Sequenced here: blood, sampled from a patient whose treatment included radiotherapy and nephrectomy. The receptors originated from a woman aged 45-65 years with renal cell carcinoma.

V and J are TRBV7-2 and TRBJ2-3; 7 positions agree with TRBD2. The V gene end was trimmed by 3 bases and the J gene end by 0 bases; junction bases not matched to a gene: 15. Germline V gives CDR1 SGHTA, CDR2 FQGNSA. This CDR3 comprises 19 residues. The CDR3 reads CASSLVPAGSDTSTDTQYF. In DNA form, the CDR3 reads TGTGCCAGCAGCTTGGTGCCAGCGGGGTCCGACACGAGCACAGATACGCAGTATTTT.

V usage is TRBV6-1 and J usage is TRBJ2-7; 9 positions agree with TRBD1. Germline CDR1 MNHNS, CDR2 SASEGT. V was pared by 10 bases and J by 7 bases, with 11 bases of the junction left unmatched. This CDR3 is 13 amino acids long. CDR3 sequence reads: CAISQGASREQYF. CDR3 in DNA: TGTGCCATCTCACAGGGGGCAAGTCGAGAGCAGTACTTC.

This chain joins TRBV19 and TRBJ2-1; 7 bases are shared with TRBD1. Germline loops: CDR1 LNHDA, CDR2 SQIVND (reference sequence). CDR3 length equals 15 residues. Trimming cost V 5 bases and J 0 bases; bases outside gene matches: 4. The CDR3 region has the DNA TGTGCCAGTAGTGACACAGGGGACTCCTACAATGAGCAGTTCTTC. Protein sequence: CASSDTGDSYNEQFF.

The rearrangement links TRBV6-6 to TRBJ2-5; D unresolved. Germline V CDR1 and CDR2: MNHNY, SVGAGI (reference sequence). This CDR3 comprises 14 residues. V was trimmed by 5 bases and J by 5 bases, leaving 15 bases between them. This chain's CDR3 is CASSPAGPGETQYF. The CDR3 DNA is TGTGCCAGCAGTCCCGCCGGGCCTGGGGAGACCCAGTACTTC.

CDR3 nucleotides: TGTGCCAGCTCACCAATCAGGGATTCACCCCTCCACTTT. It yields the protein CASSPIRDSPLHF. The chain combines TRBV18 with TRBJ1-6; possibly TRBD1 for D (5 bases). Germline V gene sequence: CDR1 KGHSH, CDR2 LQKENI. V shed 2 bases and J shed 8 bases, with 7 bases lying between them. CDR3 length: 13 amino acids.

The CDR3 coding sequence is TGCGCCAGCAGCTTTAGCGGGGGGGGCTACGAGCAGTACTTC. Translating it yields CASSFSGGGYEQYF. The chain joins TRBV5-1 to TRBJ2-7; 11 bases map to TRBD2. V shed 2 bases, J shed 3 bases, and the junction held 1 base outside the gene matches. Per germline, CDR1 SGHRS and CDR2 YFSETQ. The CDR3 is made up of 14 amino acids.

This clone was counted a single time. The rearrangement joins TRBV5-1 to TRBJ2-1, with TRBD2 matching 12 bases. V gave up 1 base and J gave up 10 bases; unmatched junction bases: 6. This CDR3 comprises 15 residues. CDR1 and CDR2 from the germline V gene are SGHRS and YFSETQ. CDR3 loop: CASSLSLAGGLEQFF. CDR3 DNA sequence: TGCGCCAGCAGCTTGAGCCTAGCGGGGGGGCTGGAGCAGTTCTTC.

The rearrangement uses TRBV27 and TRBJ1-1; unclear D gene. Trimming cost V 2 bases and J 2 bases, with 9 bases left between them. From germline, CDR1 is MNHEY and CDR2 SMNVEV (reference sequence). The CDR3 contains 14 residues. This CDR3 reads CASSLAGPNTEAFF. The CDR3 DNA is TGTGCCAGCAGTTTAGCGGGCCCTAACACTGAAGCTTTCTTT.

This chain joins TRBV5-6 and TRBJ1-1, with D possibly being TRBD1 (6 bases). Trimming cost V 0 bases and J 1 base, with 10 bases left between them. The CDR3 sequence is 15 residues long. Germline V CDR1 and CDR2: SGHDT, YYEEEE. CDR3 in DNA: TGTGCCAGCAGCTTGGCCGGGGGGCAGAACACTGAAGCTTTCTTT. The encoded protein is CASSLAGGQNTEAFF.

V usage is TRBV28 and J usage is TRBJ2-7, with 7 bases lining up with TRBD1. Germline assignment: CDR1 MDHEN and CDR2 SYDVKM. After removal of 0 bases from V and 0 bases from J, the junction contained 2 bases not matched to a gene. The CDR3 contains 15 residues. The CDR3 sequence is CASSLWSGGSYEQYF. In DNA, the CDR3 is TGTGCCAGCAGTTTATGGTCAGGGGGCTCCTACGAGCAGTACTTC.

This clone was observed a single time. This rearrangement joins TRBV28 to TRBJ2-2; D call uncertain. The V end lost 6 bases, the J end lost 0 bases, and 14 bases lay between the germline ends. The germline V gene encodes CDR1 MDHEN and CDR2 SYDVKM. The CDR3 has 16 amino acids. Here the CDR3 reads CASRRLRQTNTGELFF. Here the CDR3 DNA reads TGTGCCAGCAGACGCCTGAGACAAACGAACACCGGGGAGCTGTTTTTT.